The subject of this entry is one T cell receptor beta chain. The target of this receptor is not known. Qualities for individual bases were not recorded, and no much larger clone is one base off. Libraries were prepared through multiplex PCR. Reads for this sample came from an Illumina HiSeq 4000. iRepertoire HTBI primers and Arm-PCR amplification of CDR3 regions were used to construct TCR beta libraries. Before sequencing, the PCR products went through gel purification. Per the source publication's procedure: Gene usage analysis of CDR3 amino acid clonotypes relied on the 55 to 80 TRBV and around 13 TRBJ segments identified across samples. Filtered high-quality paired reads were merged into contigs using COPE and FqMerger. BLAST was used to align contigs to the IMGT TRBV, TRBD and TRBJ reference genes, and CDR3 was defined following IMGT. Any clonotype with a frequency above 0.1% was classified as a highly expanded clone. Shannon entropy was used to measure repertoire diversity, and the Gini coefficient was used to measure V-J evenness. Public clonotypes were defined as clonotypes shared by more than one individual. The raw public reads went through TCRdb reprocessing: fastp at Q25, MiXCR clone calling, in-frame beta chains kept. One record per CDR3 amino acid sequence lists the most common genes and DNA. The V and J calls reflect TCRdb's pipeline rather than the authors' work. In all, the sample holds some 470,000 distinct CDR3 sequences, and roughly 21% of those were seen once. Jointly, the top ten make up around 7% of the sample.

This record comes from a study of regulatory T cells in long-lasting Graves disease (dated by TCRdb to about 2021). With regard to the full study: Persistent Graves' disease meant more than 5 years of antithyroid drug treatment with TSH receptor autoantibodies that stayed positive. Patients with persistent Graves' disease were compared with patients with newly diagnosed Graves' disease using TCR sequencing and RNA sequencing of peripheral blood. The study was registered as a clinical trial and conducted in China. A total of 35 or so samples underwent TCR sequencing: around 13 from persistent and around 20 from newly diagnosed Graves' disease patients. In the clinical cohort, patients with persistent Graves' disease had used antithyroid drugs for an average of about 10.3 years. Broad study findings and their caveats: As a limitation, the authors acknowledged that the small sample size may reduce accuracy. Persistent patients shared more public clonotypes among themselves (around 2,700) than newly diagnosed patients did (approximately 970). Only the TCR beta chain was sequenced and analyzed. Compared with newly diagnosed patients, patients with persistent Graves' disease had lower TCR Shannon entropy and fewer highly expanded clones, which suggests clonal expansion. Preferential use of TRBV28, TRBJ1-2 and TRBJ2-5 was observed in persistent disease, whereas TRBV20-1 and TRBJ2-1 were favored in newly diagnosed disease. The study examined only peripheral blood because the primary lesion, thyroid tissue, could not be accessed.

In the paper's terms, the time point label means: persistent/refractory GD, antithyroid drugs over 5 years with positive TRAb. RNA was extracted from PBMCs in TRIzol for both TCR sequencing and RNA sequencing. The diagnosis of Graves' disease followed American Thyroid Association guidelines. Patients were recruited from an endocrinology department in Xi'an, China. Each patient gave around 9 milliliters of peripheral blood, collected in an EDTA anticoagulant tube. Ficoll Paque Plus density gradient separation was used to isolate PBMCs, and no additional T cell sorting was done. RNA quality was checked with an Agilent 2100 Bioanalyzer and agarose gel, and concentration with a NanoDrop 2000. Compared with germline, V lacks 7 bases and J lacks 7 bases; bases without a gene match: 11. There are 15 amino acids in the CDR3, from cysteine to phenylalanine inclusive. Only the CDR3 portion is preserved as DNA: 45 bases, with reading frame beginning at the first base.

Here the chain combines TRBV12-3 or TRBV12-4 and TRBJ2-3; a stretch of 10 junction bases matches TRBD2. This sequence was found in a female donor with Graves disease. The material was peripheral blood mononuclear cells (PBMCs), obtained when the disease was refractory, from a patient treated with antithyroid drugs. The CDR3 corresponds to CASTPLAGDMNTQYF. The DNA is TGTGCCAGCACCCCCCTAGCGGGAGATATGAATACGCAGTATTTT.